The next 29 T cell receptor beta chains were all read from a single sample in a study of response to subunit inactivated influenza vaccine. TCRdb processed the RT-PCR reads anew with MiXCR; each CDR3 protein has one entry. The sample gives around 710,000 distinct CDR3 sequences, about 15% of which show up once; around 6.5% is in the top ten. This sample comprised PBMCs from blood, obtained around two weeks before vaccination. These receptors were taken from a man aged 45 to 65 who received an inactivated influenza vaccine.

The chain links TRBV7-2 to TRBJ2-3; D might be TRBD2 (5 bases). The germline V and J ends were trimmed by 1 base and 4 bases, with 12 bases remaining between them. The V gene's germline CDR1 is SGHTA and CDR2 FQGNSA. This CDR3 has 15 residues. CDR3: CASSLDPSGADTQYF. The CDR3 nucleotides read TGTGCCAGCAGCTTAGATCCCTCCGGGGCAGATACGCAGTATTTT.

This clonotype was counted at least ten times. The CDR3 loop reads CSVVISAEAFF. Written as DNA, the CDR3 is TGCAGCGTTGTGATCTCGGCTGAAGCTTTCTTT. V is TRBV29-1 and J is TRBJ1-1; D remains unclear. Trimming stripped 4 bases from V and 6 bases from J, with 9 bases between. CDR1 and CDR2 from the germline V gene are SQVTM and ANQGSEA. The CDR3 contains 11 residues.

This clonotype was detected a few times. The chain employs TRBV5-1 and TRBJ2-2; unclear D gene. This CDR3 is built from 14 residues. Per germline, CDR1 SGHRS and CDR2 YFSETQ. Trimming stripped 4 bases from V and 6 bases from J, with 13 bases between. The CDR3 DNA is TGCGCCAGCAGCCCCCAGCCCCGGCCCGGGGAGCTGTTTTTT. This codes for CASSPQPRPGELFF.

This clonotype was found a few times. V gene TRBV3-1 combines with J gene TRBJ2-7; 10 nucleotides align to TRBD2. V dropped 4 bases and J dropped 7; count of bases not matched to a gene: 28. Per the germline V gene, CDR1 is LGHDT and CDR2 is YNNKEL (reference sequence). This CDR3 is built from 21 residues. CDR3 DNA: TGTGCCAGCAGCCCCAAGCATCCCGCGGGGATTAGCGGGGGGACCTTGAAGGAGCAGTACTTC. Protein sequence: CASSPKHPAGISGGTLKEQYF.

A few counts support this clonotype. The chain has TRBV10-3 and TRBJ1-1, with D tentatively TRBD1 (5 bases). The ends were cut back, 6 bases at V and 3 bases at J, with 8 bases in the middle. The V gene's germline CDR1 is ENHRY and CDR2 SYGVKD. The CDR3 sequence is 12 residues long. DNA of the CDR3: TGTGCCATCAGGGGGGGTGACACTGAAGCTTTCTTT. This gives the protein CAIRGGDTEAFF.

In this sample, this clonotype turned up a few times. The V call is TRBV20-1, the J call TRBJ2-7; no definite D call. V was clipped by 6 bases and J by 3 bases, with 15 bases between them. Looked up from germline, CDR1 is DFQATT and CDR2 is SNEGSKA (reference sequence). The CDR3 covers 13 residues. CDR3 DNA: TGCAGTGCACCCAATCCCAGGAACTACGAGCAGTACTTC. It codes for CSAPNPRNYEQYF.

This clonotype was found a few times. This chain joins TRBV30 and TRBJ2-7, with a tentative D call TRBD2 (6 bases). CDR1 is GTSNPN and CDR2 is SVGIG in the germline V gene (reference sequence). V was cut by 0 bases and J by 6 bases, with 15 bases left in between. The CDR3 contains 14 residues. CDR3 protein: CAWSVQFFGGEQYF. The CDR3 DNA is TGTGCCTGGAGTGTACAGTTTTTCGGGGGCGAGCAGTACTTC.

V gene TRBV4-1 combines with J gene TRBJ2-5; the D gene is possibly TRBD2 (5 bases). V shed 1 base and J shed 4 bases, with 16 bases lying between them. The CDR3 spans 16 residues. Germline V lookup: CDR1 MGHRA, CDR2 YSYEKL. In DNA form, the CDR3 reads TGCGCCAGCAGCCAAGTTTTAGGGAGTGGTGGAGAGACCCAGTACTTC. Its protein product is CASSQVLGSGGETQYF.

In this sample, this clonotype turned up a few times. The chain links TRBV15 to TRBJ2-7; no definite D call. V was shortened by 9 bases and J by 3 bases, with 15 bases between the two germline ends. This CDR3 contains 13 residues. Germline V gene sequence: CDR1 LNHNV, CDR2 YYDKDF (reference sequence). Written as DNA, the CDR3 is TGTGCCACTTCCTGTCCGGCCAGCTACGAGCAGTACTTC. It codes for CATSCPASYEQYF.

This sequence joins TRBV20-1 and TRBJ2-1; 8 bases map to TRBD2. Germline V gene data show CDR1 as DFQATT and CDR2 as SNEGSKA (reference sequence). The CDR3 contains 16 residues. J gave up 0 bases and V 8 bases, and 12 bases lay outside the gene matches. The CDR3 DNA is TGCAGTACACACACCTTAAGCGGGAGCTCCTACAATGAGCAGTTCTTC. Amino acid sequence: CSTHTLSGSSYNEQFF.

The chain recombines TRBV12-3 or TRBV12-4 with TRBJ2-1; 7 bases line up with TRBD1. J gave up 10 bases and V 1 base, and 7 bases lay outside the gene matches. The CDR3 extends over 14 amino acids. CDR3 bases: TGTGCCAGCAGTTTAGGTGGCGTCAGGGGGGAGCAGTTCTTC. Translation: CASSLGGVRGEQFF.

This chain links TRBV30 with TRBJ2-6; D is perhaps TRBD2 (7 bases). The V and J ends lost 0 bases and 4 bases respectively, with 16 bases between them. CDR1 is GTSNPN, CDR2 SVGIG, per germline (reference sequence). CDR3 size: 17 residues. The CDR3 nucleotides are TGTGCCTGGAGTGTCGGGGGGCTCGTGGAAGGGGCCAACGTCCTGACTTTC. Its protein is CAWSVGGLVEGANVLTF.

The chain joins TRBV11-2 to TRBJ2-5; D is possibly TRBD1 (5 bases). Germline CDR1 is SGHAT and CDR2 is FQNNGV. V gave up 5 bases and J gave up 5 bases, with 27 bases separating them. The CDR3 covers 18 residues. This CDR3 is CASSPDLTWGPKKETQYF. The CDR3 nucleotides read TGTGCCAGCAGCCCGGACCTAACATGGGGCCCTAAGAAGGAGACCCAGTACTTC.

The chain links TRBV6-1 to TRBJ2-1, with D perhaps TRBD2 (6 bases). This CDR3 comprises 16 residues. Germline V gene lookup returns CDR1 MNHNS and CDR2 SASEGT. Trimming took 8 bases from V and 6 from J, leaving 23 bases between them. CDR3 in DNA: TGTGCCAGCGGTCGTGTCCGTCCGACTAGATTCAATGAGCAGTTCTTC. Amino acids: CASGRVRPTRFNEQFF.

This clonotype was detected ten times or more. The genes are TRBV20-1 and TRBJ2-7, with 7 bases identical to TRBD1. Trimming cost V 5 bases and J 6 bases; bases outside gene matches: 10. The CDR3 runs to 13 residues. The V gene's germline CDR1 is DFQATT and CDR2 SNEGSKA (reference sequence). CDR3 sequence reads: CSAPLNRGGEQYF. CDR3 nucleotide sequence: TGCAGTGCTCCGTTAAACAGGGGCGGCGAGCAGTACTTC.

The rearrangement joins TRBV15 to TRBJ2-1, with TRBD2 identical over 14 bases. The V and J ends lost 0 bases and 16 bases, in that order; junction bases with no gene match: 8. Germline CDR1 reads LNHNV; CDR2 reads YYDKDF (reference sequence). This CDR3 comprises 15 residues. The CDR3 protein is CATSREPGLAGVPFF. The DNA for the CDR3 is TGTGCCACCAGCAGAGAGCCGGGACTAGCGGGAGTTCCCTTCTTC.

V is TRBV12-3 or TRBV12-4 and J is TRBJ2-2; 7 nucleotides align to TRBD2. The V and J ends lost 3 bases and 2 bases, in that order; junction bases with no gene match: 6. The length of the CDR3 is 16 residues. The CDR3 region is CASSFYGGYNTGELFF. Here the CDR3 DNA reads TGTGCCAGCAGTTTTTACGGGGGGTATAACACCGGGGAGCTGTTTTTT.

There are a few counts of this clonotype. This sequence joins TRBV9 and TRBJ2-3; 8 positions agree with TRBD2. The germline CDR1 and CDR2 sequences are SGDLS and YYNGEE. The junction had 7 bases not matched to a gene; V was cut back by 4 bases and J by 3 bases. This CDR3 region has 15 residues. CDR3 DNA sequence: TGTGCCAGCAGCCTAGCAGGACTAGCTACAGATACGCAGTATTTT. It encodes CASSLAGLATDTQYF.

This chain joins TRBV6-5 and TRBJ2-2; a possible D gene is TRBD1 (6 bases). Trimming cost V 3 bases and J 8 bases, with 16 bases left between them. This CDR3 comprises 15 residues. Germline CDR1 is MNHEY and CDR2 is SVGAGI. The CDR3, as DNA: TGTGCCAGCAGTTATCGGGACAATCCAGCAGGGGAGCTGTTTTTT. This translates into CASSYRDNPAGELFF.

V gene TRBV6-4 combines with J gene TRBJ2-1; D gene uncertain. The CDR3 extends over 9 amino acids. Germline assignment: CDR1 MRHNA and CDR2 SNTAGT. The V and J ends lost 3 bases and 15 bases respectively, with 6 bases between them. CDR3 sequence reads: CASSDVLFF. The DNA of the CDR3 is TGTGCCAGCAGTGATGTGCTGTTCTTC.

V usage is TRBV20-1 and J usage is TRBJ2-6; D gene unclear. CDR3 length equals 15 residues. Germline V gene sequence: CDR1 DFQATT, CDR2 SNEGSKA (reference sequence). The germline V and J ends were trimmed by 1 base and 0 bases, with 7 bases remaining between them. CDR3 sequence (DNA): TGCAGTGCTAGAGGTGGCAACTCTGGGGCCAACGTCCTGACTTTC. Encoded protein: CSARGGNSGANVLTF.

In this sample, this clonotype turned up many times. The chain recombines TRBV7-2 with TRBJ2-5, with 8 bases that match TRBD1. The germline V gene has CDR1 SGHTA and CDR2 FQGNSA. The CDR3 extends over 13 amino acids. Trimming removed 4 bases from V and 3 bases from J; junction bases left unmatched: 1. CDR3 DNA sequence: TGTGCCAGCAGCTGGACAGGGAAAGAGACCCAGTACTTC. This translates into CASSWTGKETQYF.

V is TRBV10-3 and J is TRBJ2-7, with 12 bases lining up with TRBD2. V dropped 0 bases and J dropped 7; count of bases not matched to a gene: 4. Germline V gene lookup returns CDR1 ENHRY and CDR2 SYGVKD. This CDR3 is built from 15 residues. The CDR3 reads CAISESGTSGLEQYF. The CDR3 DNA sequence: TGTGCCATCAGTGAGTCCGGGACTAGCGGGTTGGAGCAGTACTTC.

The chain recombines TRBV27 with TRBJ2-5, with D possibly TRBD2 on 6 matching bases. V gave up 5 bases and J gave up 2 bases, with 18 bases separating them. This CDR3 is 16 amino acids long. Per the germline V gene, CDR1 is MNHEY and CDR2 is SMNVEV (reference sequence). CDR3 DNA sequence: TGTGCCAGCAGTAGTGCCCCGGGACTCGGTCAAGAGACCCAGTACTTC. Encoded protein: CASSSAPGLGQETQYF.

This clonotype was seen a handful of times. V and J are TRBV7-9 and TRBJ1-5; the D gene is possibly TRBD1 (5 bases). V gave up 5 bases and J gave up 6 bases, with 23 bases separating them. The CDR3 contains 17 residues. Germline CDR1 SEHNR, CDR2 FQNEAQ (reference sequence). The DNA of the CDR3 is TGTGCCAGCAGCCCTGATATCCCCGGGGCCAGTCGTCAGCCCCAGCATTTT. This codes for CASSPDIPGASRQPQHF.

This clonotype was seen repeatedly, ten times or more. The chain recombines TRBV7-2 with TRBJ1-1; TRBD1 is a possible D gene (6 bases). The CDR3 spans 15 residues. Germline V CDR1 and CDR2: SGHTA, FQGNSA. Trimming removed 5 bases at V and 4 bases at J, with 17 bases between. The CDR3 spells CASSPENREGTEAFF. The CDR3 DNA reads as TGTGCCAGCAGCCCTGAAAACAGGGAGGGCACTGAAGCTTTCTTT.

This chain joins TRBV6-2 or TRBV6-3 and TRBJ1-2; D ambiguous. Trimming removed 2 bases at V and 8 bases at J, with 12 bases between. This CDR3 contains 13 residues. Germline CDR1 MNHEY, CDR2 SVGEGT. The CDR3 is CASSYDRQTGYTF. In nucleotides, the CDR3 is TGTGCCAGCAGTTACGACCGACAAACCGGCTACACCTTC.

Ten or more counts support this clonotype. The genes are TRBV9 and TRBJ2-5; TRBD2 matches at 12 bases. CDR1 SGDLS and CDR2 YYNGEE come from the germline V gene. There are 15 residues in the CDR3. J lost 4 bases, V lost 3 bases, and 4 bases had no gene match. The CDR3 spells CASSATSGRRETQYF. Here the CDR3 DNA reads TGTGCCAGCAGCGCAACTAGCGGGAGGCGAGAGACCCAGTACTTC.

This clonotype was seen a handful of times. This chain uses TRBV7-9 with TRBJ2-2; the match to TRBD2 covers 9 bases. Germline CDR1 SEHNR, CDR2 FQNEAQ (reference sequence). This CDR3 has 16 residues. Trimming removed 5 bases from V and 1 base from J; junction bases left unmatched: 5. The CDR3 reads CASSHLAGKNTGELFF. In DNA, the CDR3 is TGTGCCAGCAGCCACCTAGCGGGGAAGAACACCGGGGAGCTGTTTTTT.